This TCR beta chain was retrieved from a study of blood T cells in healthy people across ages. The study, taken as a whole, reports: Significant beta diversity loss was already apparent by age approximately 40, declining roughly linearly.

This clonotype was seen a few times. Its antigen is as yet unknown. Trimming left V 2 bases short and J 4 bases short, with 8 bases between. The germline V gene encodes CDR1 MNHEY and CDR2 SMNVEV (reference sequence). The CDR3 loop spans 14 amino acids. Every donor contributed about 10 milliliters of peripheral blood by blood draw. Using a J-beta primer mix together with a sample-barcoded 5' primer, a second PCR was run for roughly 7 to 12 cycles. MiXCR, run by TCRdb on the 5' RACE reads, gives a single entry per CDR3 protein. Of more than 750,000 distinct CDR3 sequences listed, 25% to 35% are singletons. These same records also appear under a second study, on T cells of mothers and their children. That investigation notes: Donation involved a few healthy Caucasian mothers and the six children that they had.

The sequencing sample was made of blood. This TCR came from a woman between 40 and 50 years old in good health. The V gene is TRBV27, the J gene TRBJ2-2; D assignment may be TRBD1 or TRBD2 (5 bases each). In DNA form, the CDR3 reads TGTGCCAGCAGTTTAGGGGGATTCACCGGGGAGCTGTTTTTT. Translation: CASSLGGFTGELFF.